This TCR beta chain comes out of a study of T cell repertoires in cytomegalovirus infection. Study context: CMV epitopes in the study were HLA-C-restricted (recently identified) and HLA-B-restricted (well studied). Study-wide results and limits: HLA-C-restricted, CMV-specific TCR beta clonotypes were dominant ex vivo.

This clonotype was observed at least ten times. Its antigen is unidentified. TCRdb reprocessed the reads via MiXCR and lists one record per CDR3 protein. The table includes about half a million distinct CDR3 sequences, 30% to 35% detected once. J lost 6 bases, V lost 6 bases, and 11 bases had no gene match. CDR3 length equals 15 residues. The germline V gene encodes CDR1 SGHTA and CDR2 FQGNSA. This rearrangement joins TRBV7-2 to TRBJ2-7; 10 bases are a match to TRBD1. The specimen was cultured PBMCs, collected from culture after CMV antigen stimulation. The receptor's source is a human donor in good health (CMV status not recorded). Some clones in this sample may be carry-over from other donors' samples. The CDR3 region has the DNA TGTGCCAGCAGGTATACCGGGACAGGGGTCTTCGAGCAGTACTTC. Translated, it gives CASRYTGTGVFEQYF.